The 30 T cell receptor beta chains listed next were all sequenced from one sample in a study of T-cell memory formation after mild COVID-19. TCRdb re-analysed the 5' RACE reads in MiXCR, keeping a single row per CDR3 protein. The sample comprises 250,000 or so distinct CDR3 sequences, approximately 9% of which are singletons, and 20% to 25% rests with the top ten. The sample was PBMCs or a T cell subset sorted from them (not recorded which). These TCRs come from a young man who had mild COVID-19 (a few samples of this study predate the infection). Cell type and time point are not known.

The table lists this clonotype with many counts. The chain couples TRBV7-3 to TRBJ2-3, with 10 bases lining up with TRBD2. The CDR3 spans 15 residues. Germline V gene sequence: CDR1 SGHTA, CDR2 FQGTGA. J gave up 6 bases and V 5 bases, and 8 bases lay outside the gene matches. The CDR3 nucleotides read TGTGCCAGCAGCCTGAGACTAGCGGGTGGTGATACGCAGTATTTT. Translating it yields CASSLRLAGGDTQYF.

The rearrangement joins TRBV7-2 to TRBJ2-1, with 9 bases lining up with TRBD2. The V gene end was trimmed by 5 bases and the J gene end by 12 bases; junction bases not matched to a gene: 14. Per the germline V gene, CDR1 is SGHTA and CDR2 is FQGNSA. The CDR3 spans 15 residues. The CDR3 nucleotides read TGTGCCAGCAGCCGGGGACTAGCAAGGGGGGTCGGGCAGTTCTTC. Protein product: CASSRGLARGVGQFF.

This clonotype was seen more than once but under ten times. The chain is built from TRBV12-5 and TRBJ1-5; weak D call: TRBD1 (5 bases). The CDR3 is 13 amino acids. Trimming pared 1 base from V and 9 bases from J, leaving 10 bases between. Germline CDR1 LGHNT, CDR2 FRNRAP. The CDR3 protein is CASGLGFGGPQHF. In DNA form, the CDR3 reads TGTGCTAGTGGTTTGGGCTTTGGGGGGCCCCAGCATTTT.

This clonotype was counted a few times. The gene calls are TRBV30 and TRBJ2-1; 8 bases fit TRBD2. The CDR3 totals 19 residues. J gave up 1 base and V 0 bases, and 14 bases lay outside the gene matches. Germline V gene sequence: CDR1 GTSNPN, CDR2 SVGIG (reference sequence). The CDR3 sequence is CAWSVGLAGGPLSYNEQFF. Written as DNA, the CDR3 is TGTGCCTGGAGTGTTGGGCTTGCGGGGGGCCCCTTGTCCTACAATGAGCAGTTCTTC.

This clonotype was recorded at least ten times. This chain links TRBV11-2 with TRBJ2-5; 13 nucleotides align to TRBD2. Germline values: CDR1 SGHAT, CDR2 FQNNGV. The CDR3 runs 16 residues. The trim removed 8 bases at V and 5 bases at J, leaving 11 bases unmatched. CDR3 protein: CASGQTSGGIGETQYF. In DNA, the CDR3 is TGTGCCAGCGGCCAGACTAGCGGGGGGATTGGTGAGACCCAGTACTTC.

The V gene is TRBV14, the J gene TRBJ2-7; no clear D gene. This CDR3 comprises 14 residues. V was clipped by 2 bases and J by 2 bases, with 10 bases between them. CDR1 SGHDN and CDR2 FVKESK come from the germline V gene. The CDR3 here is CASSQKGFPYEQYF. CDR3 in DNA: TGTGCCAGCAGCCAAAAAGGGTTCCCCTACGAGCAGTACTTC.

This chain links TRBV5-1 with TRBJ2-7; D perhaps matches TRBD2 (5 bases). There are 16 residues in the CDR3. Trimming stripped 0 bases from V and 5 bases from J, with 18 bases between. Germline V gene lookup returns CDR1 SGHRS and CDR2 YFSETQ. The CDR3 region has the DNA TGCGCCAGCAGCTTGGCGTTTCCGGGGAACGGCGACGAGCAGTACGTC. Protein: CASSLAFPGNGDEQYV.

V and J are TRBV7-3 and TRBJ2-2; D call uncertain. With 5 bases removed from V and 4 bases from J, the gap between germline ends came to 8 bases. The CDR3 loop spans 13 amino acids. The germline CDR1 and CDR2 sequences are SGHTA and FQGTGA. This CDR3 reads CASSPDGTGELFF. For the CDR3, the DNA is TGTGCCAGCAGCCCTGACGGCACCGGGGAGCTGTTTTTT.

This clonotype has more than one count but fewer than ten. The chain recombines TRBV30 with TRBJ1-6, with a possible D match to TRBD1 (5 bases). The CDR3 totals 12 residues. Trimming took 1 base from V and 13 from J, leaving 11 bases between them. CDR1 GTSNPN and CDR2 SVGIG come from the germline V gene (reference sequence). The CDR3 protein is CAWSEAGRPLHF. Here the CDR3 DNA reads TGTGCCTGGAGTGAGGCAGGGCGTCCCCTCCACTTT.

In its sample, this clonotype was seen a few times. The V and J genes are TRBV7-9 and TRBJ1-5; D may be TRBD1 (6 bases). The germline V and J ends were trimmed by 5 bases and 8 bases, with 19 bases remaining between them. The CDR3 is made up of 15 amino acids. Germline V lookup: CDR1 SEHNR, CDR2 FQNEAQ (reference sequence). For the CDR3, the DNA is TGTGCCAGCAGCGCCACAGGAGGGGGAGGGGAGCCCCAGCATTTT. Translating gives CASSATGGGGEPQHF.

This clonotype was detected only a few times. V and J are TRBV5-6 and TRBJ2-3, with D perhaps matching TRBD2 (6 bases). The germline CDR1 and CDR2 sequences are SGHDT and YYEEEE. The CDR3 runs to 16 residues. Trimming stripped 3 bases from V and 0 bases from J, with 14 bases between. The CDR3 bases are TGTGCCAGCAGCTCCCGGGGGTGGACTAGCACAGATACGCAGTATTTT. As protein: CASSSRGWTSTDTQYF.

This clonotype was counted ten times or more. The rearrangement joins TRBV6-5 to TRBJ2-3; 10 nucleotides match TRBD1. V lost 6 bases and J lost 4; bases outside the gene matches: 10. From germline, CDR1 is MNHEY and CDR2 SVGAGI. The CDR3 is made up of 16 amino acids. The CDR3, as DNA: TGTGCCAGCAGACTGGTATGGACAGGGGGGTCAGATACGCAGTATTTT. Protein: CASRLVWTGGSDTQYF.

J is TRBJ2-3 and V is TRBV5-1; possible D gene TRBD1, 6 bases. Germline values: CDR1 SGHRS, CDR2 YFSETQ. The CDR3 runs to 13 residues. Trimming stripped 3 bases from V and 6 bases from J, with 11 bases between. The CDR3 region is CASSSPGDDTQYF. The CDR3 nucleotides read TGCGCCAGCAGCTCCCCAGGGGATGATACGCAGTATTTT. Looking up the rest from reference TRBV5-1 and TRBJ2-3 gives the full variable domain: KAGVTQTPRYLIKTRGQQVTLSCSPISGHRSVSWYQQTPGQGLQFLFEYFSETQRNKGNFPGRFSGRQFSNSRSEMNVSTLELGDSALYLCASSSPGDDTQYFGPGTRLTVL.

The CDR3 loop reads CASSELNRGPEAFF. The CDR3 region has the DNA TGTGCCAGCAGTGAACTTAACAGGGGACCTGAAGCTTTCTTT. The chain recombines TRBV25-1 with TRBJ1-1, with 7 positions matching TRBD1. From germline, CDR1 is MGHDK and CDR2 SYGVNS. This CDR3 contains 14 residues. Losses at the gene ends were 2 bases for V and 6 bases for J; bases not matched to a gene: 6.

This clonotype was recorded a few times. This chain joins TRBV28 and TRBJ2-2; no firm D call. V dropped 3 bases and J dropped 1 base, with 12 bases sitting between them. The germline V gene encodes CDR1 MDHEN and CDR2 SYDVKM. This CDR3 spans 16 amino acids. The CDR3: CASSFFAGLNTGELFF. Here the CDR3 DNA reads TGTGCCAGCAGTTTTTTTGCAGGTCTGAACACCGGGGAGCTGTTTTTT.

CDR3 sequence: CASSLGFYEQYF. In DNA, the CDR3 is TGTGCCAGCAGCTTGGGCTTCTACGAGCAGTACTTC. The chain recombines TRBV5-6 with TRBJ2-7; D is unclear. CDR1 and CDR2 (germline): SGHDT, YYEEEE. The V end lost 0 bases, the J end lost 3 bases, and 4 bases lay between the germline ends. The CDR3 sequence is 12 residues long. Full variable domain (outside the CDR3, taken from reference TRBV5-6 and TRBJ2-7): DAGVTQSPTHLIKTRGQQVTLRCSPKSGHDTVSWYQQALGQGPQFIFQYYEEEERQRGNFPDRFSGHQFPNYSSELNVNALLLGDSALYLCASSLGFYEQYFGPGTRLTVT.

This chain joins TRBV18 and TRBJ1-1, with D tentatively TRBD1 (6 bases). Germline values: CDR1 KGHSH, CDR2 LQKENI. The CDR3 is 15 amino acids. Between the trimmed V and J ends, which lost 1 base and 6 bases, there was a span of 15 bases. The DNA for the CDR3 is TGTGCCAGCTCACCACAGGTTTCCAGGGGCGCTGAAGCTTTCTTT. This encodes CASSPQVSRGAEAFF.

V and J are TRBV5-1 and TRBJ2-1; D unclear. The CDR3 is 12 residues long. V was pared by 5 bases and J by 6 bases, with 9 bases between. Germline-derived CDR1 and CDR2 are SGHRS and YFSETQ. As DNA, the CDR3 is TGCGCCAGCAGTTTACAGATCAATGAGCAGTTCTTC. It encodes CASSLQINEQFF.

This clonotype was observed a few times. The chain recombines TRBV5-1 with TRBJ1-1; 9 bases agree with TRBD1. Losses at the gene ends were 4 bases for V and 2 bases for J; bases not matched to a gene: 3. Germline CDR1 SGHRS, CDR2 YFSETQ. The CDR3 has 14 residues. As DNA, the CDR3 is TGCGCCAGCAGCAGGGGACAGGGAAACACTGAAGCTTTCTTT. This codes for CASSRGQGNTEAFF.

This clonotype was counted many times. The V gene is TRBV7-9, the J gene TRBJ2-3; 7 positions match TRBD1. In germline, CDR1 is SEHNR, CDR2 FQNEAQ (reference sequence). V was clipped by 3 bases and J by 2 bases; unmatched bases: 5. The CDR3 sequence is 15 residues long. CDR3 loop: CASSFGTDPTDTQYF. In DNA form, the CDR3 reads TGTGCCAGCAGCTTTGGGACAGACCCCACAGATACGCAGTATTTT.

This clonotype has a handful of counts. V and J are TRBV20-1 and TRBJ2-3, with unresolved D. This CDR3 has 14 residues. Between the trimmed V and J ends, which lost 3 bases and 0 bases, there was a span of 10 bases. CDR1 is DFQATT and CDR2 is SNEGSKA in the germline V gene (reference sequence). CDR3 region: CSASKVISTDTQYF. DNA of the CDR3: TGCAGTGCTAGTAAGGTGATTAGCACAGATACGCAGTATTTT.

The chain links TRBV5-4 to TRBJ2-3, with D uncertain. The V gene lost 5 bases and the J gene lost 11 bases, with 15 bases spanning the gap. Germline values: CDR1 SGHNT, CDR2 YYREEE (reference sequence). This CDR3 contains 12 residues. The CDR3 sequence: CASSSEAGLQYF. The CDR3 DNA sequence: TGTGCCAGCAGTTCCGAGGCCGGGTTGCAGTATTTT.

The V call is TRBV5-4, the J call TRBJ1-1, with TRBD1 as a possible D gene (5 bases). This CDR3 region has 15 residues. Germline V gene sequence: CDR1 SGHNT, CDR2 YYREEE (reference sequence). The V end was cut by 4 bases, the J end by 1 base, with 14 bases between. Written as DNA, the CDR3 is TGTGCCAGCAGCGTAGATCTGGGGGGGAACACTGAAGCTTTCTTT. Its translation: CASSVDLGGNTEAFF.

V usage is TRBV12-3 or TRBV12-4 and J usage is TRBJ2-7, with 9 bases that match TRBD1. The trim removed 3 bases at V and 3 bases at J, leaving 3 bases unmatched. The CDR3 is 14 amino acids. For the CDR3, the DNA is TGTGCCAGCAGTTTGGGACAGGGATTCTACGAGCAGTACTTC. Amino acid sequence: CASSLGQGFYEQYF.

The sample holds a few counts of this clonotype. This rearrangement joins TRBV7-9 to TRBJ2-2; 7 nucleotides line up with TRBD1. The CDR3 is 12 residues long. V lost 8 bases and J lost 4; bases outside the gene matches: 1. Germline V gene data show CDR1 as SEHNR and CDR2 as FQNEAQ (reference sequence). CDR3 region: CASDRVTGELFF. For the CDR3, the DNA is TGTGCCAGCGACAGGGTCACCGGGGAGCTGTTTTTT. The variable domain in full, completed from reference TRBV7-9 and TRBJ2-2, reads DTGVSQNPRHKITKRGQNVTFRCDPISEHNRLYWYRQTLGQGPEFLTYFQNEAQLEKSRLLSDRFSAERPKGSFSTLEIQRTEQGDSAMYLCASDRVTGELFFGEGSRLTVL.

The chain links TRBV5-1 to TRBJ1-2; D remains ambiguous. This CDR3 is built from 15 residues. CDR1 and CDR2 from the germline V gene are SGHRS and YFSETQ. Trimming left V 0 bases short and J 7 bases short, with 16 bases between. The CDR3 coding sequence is TGCGCCAGCAGCTTGGCGGGTAATCAAGGTCCTGGCTACACCTTC. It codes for CASSLAGNQGPGYTF.

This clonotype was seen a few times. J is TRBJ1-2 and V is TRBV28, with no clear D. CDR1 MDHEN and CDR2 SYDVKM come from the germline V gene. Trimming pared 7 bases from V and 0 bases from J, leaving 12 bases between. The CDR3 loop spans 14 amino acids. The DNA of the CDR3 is TGTGCCAGCACTGTGACACCAGCTAACTATGGCTACACCTTC. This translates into CASTVTPANYGYTF.

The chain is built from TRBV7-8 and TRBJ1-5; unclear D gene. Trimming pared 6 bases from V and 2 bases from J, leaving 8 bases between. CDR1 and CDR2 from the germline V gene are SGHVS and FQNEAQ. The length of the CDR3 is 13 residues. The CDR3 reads CASSFMGNQPQHF. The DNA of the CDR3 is TGTGCCAGCAGTTTTATGGGCAATCAGCCCCAGCATTTT.

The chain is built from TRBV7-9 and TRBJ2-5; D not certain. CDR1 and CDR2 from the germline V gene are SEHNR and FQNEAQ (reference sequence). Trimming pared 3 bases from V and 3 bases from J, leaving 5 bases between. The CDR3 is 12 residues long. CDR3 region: CASSFWKETQYF. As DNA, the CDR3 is TGTGCCAGCAGCTTCTGGAAAGAGACCCAGTACTTC.

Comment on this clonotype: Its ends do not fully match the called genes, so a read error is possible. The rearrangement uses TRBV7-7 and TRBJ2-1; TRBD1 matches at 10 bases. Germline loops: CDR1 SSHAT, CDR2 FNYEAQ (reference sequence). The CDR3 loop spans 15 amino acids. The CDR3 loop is CASSRDRGGSNEQFF. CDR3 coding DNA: TGTGCTAGCAGCCGGGACAGGGGAGGTTCCAATGAGCAGTTCTTC.